This T cell receptor beta chain was sequenced in a study of post-analysis software for immune sequencing data. Findings of the study overall: Among roughly 5 TRBV segments more frequent in patients than controls were TRBV5-6, TRBV5-1 and TRBV20-1.

Libraries were made from TCR beta cDNA, and they carried unique molecular identifiers. TCRdb redid the calling of the PCR reads with MiXCR, one entry per CDR3 protein. In the table there are approximately 440,000 distinct CDR3 sequences, roughly 46% of which are singletons. Note on this clonotype: Its specificity is unknown.

The CDR3 is made up of 14 amino acids. Germline assignment: CDR1 MNHEY and CDR2 SMNVEV (reference sequence). V was trimmed by 5 bases and J by 0 bases, leaving 11 bases between them. The origin of this receptor is a girl aged 5 to 17 with multiple sclerosis. The material sequenced was blood. The V gene is TRBV27, the J gene TRBJ2-7; D may be TRBD1 or TRBD2 (6 bases each). The CDR3 spells CASSPRDTSYEQYF. CDR3 in DNA: TGTGCCAGCAGTCCGCGGGACACCTCCTACGAGCAGTACTTC.